What follows describes a single T cell receptor (beta chain). No antigen is known for it. CDR3 length: 17 amino acids. Looked up from germline, CDR1 is KGHDR and CDR2 is SFDVKD. Trimming cost V 2 bases and J 3 bases, with 16 bases left between them. This entry is derived from a study of response to subunit inactivated influenza vaccine. General study points: The authors offered the suggestion that each seasonal influenza vaccination recruits few new T cells.

In TCRdb, the RT-PCR reads were re-called with MiXCR into one record per CDR3 protein. Here the sample spans about 650,000 distinct CDR3 sequences, 15% to 19% being singletons. The chain combines TRBV24-1 with TRBJ2-1; D is unresolved. Material: PBMCs from blood, obtained 12 days after vaccination. This clonotype was obtained from a man aged 45-65 years who received an inactivated influenza vaccine. CDR3 region: CATSDSIGRLIYNEQFF. The CDR3 bases are TGTGCCACCAGTGATTCAATTGGGCGGTTGATCTACAATGAGCAGTTCTTC.